Listed below are T cell receptor beta chains from one sample, sequenced in a study of T-cell reconstitution after alpha-beta-depleted transplantation in children. MiXCR, run by TCRdb on the PCR reads, gives a single entry per CDR3 protein. The sample contains about 360,000 distinct CDR3 sequences, 13% of which appear only once. The input for sequencing was PBMCs, taken from the stem cell graft. All receptors derive from a human donor who donated a stem cell graft to a child with Fanconi anemia. The CDR3 runs from the conserved cysteine through the conserved F or W. D genes are given only for firm matches. Some rows mark clone size as missing; the rest say once, few, many or name a class of expanded clone.

CDR3 protein,CDR3 DNA,J gene,clone size,CDR3 length,D gene,V gene
CASSGQGSVYGYTF,TGCGCCAGCAGCGGGCAGGGTAGTGTCTATGGCTACACCTTC,TRBJ1-2,many,14,-,TRBV5-1
CASRNRADQPQHF,TGTGCCAGCAGGAACAGGGCGGATCAGCCCCAGCATTTT,TRBJ1-5,-,13,-,TRBV6-6
CSATSPQSGDVDTQYF,TGCAGTGCCACCTCCCCTCAGAGCGGCGACGTGGATACGCAGTATTTT,TRBJ2-3,-,16,-,TRBV20-1
CSAKATQYF,TGCAGCGCTAAAGCGACGCAGTATTTT,TRBJ2-3,few,9,-,TRBV29-1
CASSLEVRYNEQFF,TGCGCCAGCAGCTTGGAGGTCCGTTACAATGAGCAGTTCTTC,TRBJ2-1,many,14,-,TRBV5-1
CASSFSGGSYNEQFF,TGCGCCAGCAGCTTTAGCGGGGGCTCCTACAATGAGCAGTTCTTC,TRBJ2-1,many,15,TRBD2,TRBV5-1
CASSLLWTGRIQPQHF,TGTGCCAGCAGTTTACTATGGACAGGGCGGATTCAGCCCCAGCATTTT,TRBJ1-5,-,16,TRBD1,TRBV27
CAWSIGSYNSPLHF,TGTGCCTGGAGCATAGGCTCCTATAATTCACCCCTCCACTTT,TRBJ1-6,-,14,-,TRBV30
CSANLAGGLKETQYF,TGCAGTGCTAATCTAGCGGGGGGCTTAAAAGAGACCCAGTACTTC,TRBJ2-5,few,15,TRBD2,TRBV20-1
CASSLGRNQGEAFF,TGCGCCAGCAGCTTGGGTCGTAACCAAGGGGAAGCTTTCTTT,TRBJ1-1,-,14,-,TRBV5-1
CASSVGQGRNSPLHF,TGTGCCAGCAGCGTAGGCCAGGGCCGGAATTCACCCCTCCACTTT,TRBJ1-6,-,15,-,TRBV9
CASSPTSGEDEQFF,TGTGCCAGCTCACCGACTAGCGGGGAGGATGAGCAGTTCTTC,TRBJ2-1,-,14,TRBD2,TRBV18
CATSRDSNGQGYEQYF,TGTGCCACCAGCAGAGATTCCAATGGACAGGGCTACGAGCAGTACTTC,TRBJ2-7,-,16,TRBD1,TRBV15
CASSLVGEQSYGYTF,TGCGCCAGCAGCTTGGTGGGGGAGCAGAGCTATGGCTACACCTTC,TRBJ1-2,-,15,-,TRBV5-1
CSARFRGVGAFF,TGCAGTGCTAGGTTTCGGGGAGTTGGAGCTTTCTTT,TRBJ1-1,many,12,-,TRBV20-1
CSVSLGQGAPGYTF,TGCAGCGTTTCGCTGGGACAGGGGGCGCCGGGCTACACCTTC,TRBJ1-2,many,14,TRBD1,TRBV29-1
CATSRVDGPGANVLTF,TGTGCCACCAGCAGAGTTGACGGACCTGGGGCCAACGTCCTGACTTTC,TRBJ2-6,many,16,-,TRBV15
CASSLAGPDYEQYF,TGTGCCAGCAGCTTAGCAGGGCCGGACTACGAGCAGTACTTC,TRBJ2-7,few,14,-,TRBV7-2
CASTLRQGAGNTEAFF,TGTGCCAGCACCCTTCGACAGGGAGCGGGGAACACTGAAGCTTTCTTT,TRBJ1-1,few,16,TRBD1,TRBV6-1
CASRGLGNHNEQFF,TGTGCCAGCCGTGGCCTCGGGAATCACAATGAGCAGTTCTTC,TRBJ2-1,-,14,-,TRBV25-1
CASRLDPGVGNEQFF,TGCGCCAGCAGGTTAGACCCGGGGGTGGGGAATGAGCAGTTCTTC,TRBJ2-1,few,15,-,TRBV4-1
CATSAGGMGDTQYF,TGTGCCACTTCAGCGGGGGGCATGGGGGATACGCAGTATTTT,TRBJ2-3,-,14,TRBD2,TRBV12-3/TRBV12-4
CASSPPWGAGYGYTF,TGTGCCAGCAGTCCCCCGTGGGGGGCTGGCTATGGCTACACCTTC,TRBJ1-2,-,15,-,TRBV12-3/TRBV12-4
CAWTSDQETQYF,TGTGCCTGGACCTCGGATCAAGAGACCCAGTACTTC,TRBJ2-5,few,12,-,TRBV30
CSVGTMGTQYF,TGCAGCGTTGGCACGATGGGGACCCAGTACTTC,TRBJ2-5,many,11,-,TRBV29-1
CASGAAPTYEQYF,TGTGCCAGCGGAGCAGCGCCAACCTACGAGCAGTACTTC,TRBJ2-7,-,13,-,TRBV2
CASSKTRPGELFF,TGTGCCAGCAGCAAGACTAGACCGGGGGAGCTGTTTTTT,TRBJ2-2,few,13,-,TRBV5-6
CASSVTRTGRPSSYEQYF,TGTGCCAGCAGTGTTACCCGGACAGGTCGACCGAGCTCCTACGAGCAGTACTTC,TRBJ2-7,-,18,TRBD1,TRBV6-4
CASSEVTSGIQYF,TGTGCCAGCAGTGAAGTGACATCAGGCATTCAGTACTTC,TRBJ2-4,few,13,-,TRBV2
CSARQGWSGELFF,TGCAGCGCCAGACAGGGGTGGTCCGGGGAGCTGTTTTTT,TRBJ2-2,-,13,TRBD1,TRBV29-1
CASSPAGDEQPQHF,TGTGCCAGCAGTCCCGCAGGGGATGAACAGCCCCAGCATTTT,TRBJ1-5,few,14,-,TRBV6-2/TRBV6-3
CASSPPPPSSNEKLFF,TGTGCCAGCAGCCCACCCCCTCCCTCATCTAATGAAAAACTGTTTTTT,TRBJ1-4,-,16,-,TRBV7-9
CASSPQSGLATDTQYF,TGTGCCAGCAGCCCCCAGTCCGGACTAGCAACAGATACGCAGTATTTT,TRBJ2-3,few,16,TRBD2,TRBV12-3/TRBV12-4
CSGRTGLGTNEQFF,TGCAGCGGACGTACGGGACTAGGCACCAATGAGCAGTTCTTC,TRBJ2-1,-,14,TRBD2,TRBV29-1
CASSARMSNQPQHF,TGTGCCAGCAGCGCCCGAATGAGCAATCAGCCCCAGCATTTT,TRBJ1-5,-,14,-,TRBV13
CASSGNAPSYNEQFF,TGTGCCAGCAGCGGCAACGCTCCATCCTACAATGAGCAGTTCTTC,TRBJ2-1,-,15,-,TRBV11-2
CASSYRASSYNEQFF,TGTGCCAGCAGCTACAGGGCCAGCTCCTACAATGAGCAGTTCTTC,TRBJ2-1,few,15,-,TRBV7-7
CASRRGTGLLETQYF,TGTGCCAGCAGGAGAGGGACAGGGTTATTGGAGACCCAGTACTTC,TRBJ2-5,many,15,TRBD1,TRBV28
CASSQDADRGISGGYTF,TGCGCCAGCAGCCAAGATGCGGACAGAGGTATTTCCGGTGGCTACACCTTC,TRBJ1-2,-,17,-,TRBV4-3
CASSYGATEAFF,TGTGCCAGCAGTTACGGGGCGACTGAAGCTTTCTTT,TRBJ1-1,-,12,-,TRBV6-2/TRBV6-3
CASRATGFHGTEQFF,TGTGCCAGCAGGGCGACAGGGTTCCATGGGACTGAGCAGTTCTTC,TRBJ2-1,-,15,TRBD1,TRBV7-3
CASSLVPGQALRPQHF,TGTGCCAGCAGCTTGGTTCCCGGACAGGCCCTCAGGCCCCAGCATTTT,TRBJ1-5,few,16,TRBD1,TRBV5-8
CASSPGTGDYEQYF,TGTGCCAGCAGCCCCGGGACAGGGGATTACGAGCAGTACTTC,TRBJ2-7,few,14,TRBD1,TRBV5-6
CASSLVDQETQYF,TGTGCCAGCAGCTTGGTGGATCAAGAGACCCAGTACTTC,TRBJ2-5,few,13,-,TRBV5-4
CASSSGTAIYGYTF,TGTGCCAGCAGCTCAGGGACAGCTATCTATGGCTACACCTTC,TRBJ1-2,-,14,TRBD1,TRBV5-4
CASSVGQGGGTDTQYF,TGCGCCAGCAGCGTCGGACAGGGGGGAGGCACAGATACGCAGTATTTT,TRBJ2-3,-,16,TRBD1,TRBV5-1
CASSRLAGGPQETQYF,TGTGCCAGCAGCCGACTAGCGGGGGGCCCCCAAGAGACCCAGTACTTC,TRBJ2-5,-,16,TRBD2,TRBV12-3/TRBV12-4
CAWTLGGSNQPQHF,TGTGCCTGGACCCTGGGGGGTAGCAATCAGCCCCAGCATTTT,TRBJ1-5,-,14,-,TRBV30
CASSRHVGTNYGYTF,TGTGCCAGCAGCCGTCACGTGGGGACTAACTATGGCTACACCTTC,TRBJ1-2,few,15,-,TRBV11-2
CASSPHAGSTDTQYF,TGTGCCAGCAGCCCCCATGCGGGGTCCACAGATACGCAGTATTTT,TRBJ2-3,-,15,-,TRBV7-2
CASRLQGDETQYF,TGTGCCAGCAGACTACAGGGCGACGAGACCCAGTACTTC,TRBJ2-5,few,13,-,TRBV6-2/TRBV6-3
CASSPENGRTQYF,TGTGCCAGCAGCCCCGAGAACGGAAGGACCCAGTACTTC,TRBJ2-5,-,13,-,TRBV11-3
CASSVRAKGGYNEQFF,TGTGCCAGCAGTGTAAGGGCTAAGGGGGGTTACAATGAGCAGTTCTTC,TRBJ2-1,many,16,-,TRBV2
CASSYSGQGGATNEKLFF,TGTGCCAGCAGTTACTCAGGACAGGGGGGAGCAACTAATGAAAAACTGTTTTTT,TRBJ1-4,-,18,TRBD1,TRBV6-5